This T cell receptor beta chain was profiled in a study of blood T cell repertoires in COVID-19. Study-wide context: There were acute and convalescent COVID-19 samples, and they came from the United States, Italy and Spain.

Each participant's cohort was designated according to participant-reported clinical history. Symptom resolution, clearance, or two negative PCRs marked the recovered donors of Cohort 3. Using immunoSEQ multiplex PCR, the repertoire was profiled, and TCRdb retains in-frame clones only, with some absent. This table has fewer than 400,000 clones, around nine tenths appearing once. About this clone itself: The junction shows a germline mismatch at one end, possibly a read error.

This CDR3 is built from 13 residues. Germline V gives CDR1 SNHLY, CDR2 FYNNEI. Material for sequencing was PBMCs or T cells enriched from blood (not recorded which). The clonotype comes from a woman aged 50 to 60 who had recovered from COVID-19. V and J are TRBV2 and TRBJ2-4; 8 nucleotides match TRBD1. CDR3 loop: CASSVGDLTGVVF. CDR3 coding DNA: TGTGCCAGCAGTGTCGGGGACCTGACAGGGGTCGTCTTC.